These 6 T cell receptor beta chains came from one sample sequenced in a study of metastatic and nonmetastatic thyroid tumors. MiXCR re-clonotyped the PCR reads for TCRdb. The data hold more than 20,000 clones, with approximately 11% observed a single time. Each patient went into thyroid surgery without having received any treatment. The specimen sequenced was blood. The receptors were sampled from a female donor with papillary thyroid cancer or a benign thyroid nodule (not recorded which). Some clones in this sample may be carry-over from other donors' samples.

This clone occurred many times. Possible read error: a much larger clone is one base away. The genes are TRBV12-3 or TRBV12-4 and TRBJ2-3; D gene uncertain. The length of the CDR3 is 13 residues. Trimming removed 5 bases at V and 8 bases at J, with 14 bases between. The CDR3 protein is CASSVGPRGTQYF. CDR3 coding DNA: TGTGCCAGCAGTGTTGGGCCGCGCGGTACGCAGTATTTT.

The chain employs TRBV27 and TRBJ2-7; 7 bases map to TRBD2. Trimming cost V 8 bases and J 3 bases; bases outside gene matches: 4. The CDR3 length is 12 residues. Per germline, CDR1 MNHEY and CDR2 SMNVEV (reference sequence). The CDR3, as DNA: TGTGCCAGCGGACTAGGGCTCTACGAGCAGTACTTC. The encoded protein is CASGLGLYEQYF.

This clone came up many times. The CDR3 spells CSVGATVHEQYF. The CDR3 region has the DNA TGCAGCGTTGGAGCGACAGTCCACGAGCAGTACTTC. This chain uses TRBV29-1 with TRBJ2-7; D is perhaps TRBD1 (5 bases). V was trimmed by 4 bases and J by 5 bases, leaving 12 bases between them. The V gene's germline CDR1 is SQVTM and CDR2 ANQGSEA. The CDR3 has 12 amino acids.

This clone was seen at least ten times. V and J are TRBV20-1 and TRBJ2-7, with D unresolved. With 0 bases removed from V and 7 bases from J, the gap between germline ends came to 19 bases. CDR1 and CDR2 from the germline V gene are DFQATT and SNEGSKA (reference sequence). The CDR3 has 15 amino acids. The chain's CDR3 is CSARDRASWMREQYF. The DNA for the CDR3 is TGCAGTGCTAGAGATCGGGCAAGCTGGATGAGGGAGCAGTACTTC.

By proportion, this clone is medium-sized (0.01 to 0.1%). The chain recombines TRBV6-1 with TRBJ1-3; D uncertain. Germline assignment: CDR1 MNHNS and CDR2 SASEGT. This CDR3 contains 12 residues. V was trimmed by 8 bases and J by 0 bases, leaving 5 bases between them. DNA for the CDR3: TGTGCCAGCGTGTCCTCTGGAAACACCATATATTTT. As protein: CASVSSGNTIYF.

This clone was counted at least ten times. The CDR3 DNA reads as TGTGCCAGCAGTCCCGGACTAGCGGGAGTTTCCCAGTACTTC. Translating it yields CASSPGLAGVSQYF. The chain has TRBV27 and TRBJ2-5, with 13 nucleotides matching TRBD2. CDR3 length: 14 amino acids. Trimming removed 5 bases from V and 9 bases from J; junction bases left unmatched: 6. In germline, CDR1 is MNHEY, CDR2 SMNVEV (reference sequence).